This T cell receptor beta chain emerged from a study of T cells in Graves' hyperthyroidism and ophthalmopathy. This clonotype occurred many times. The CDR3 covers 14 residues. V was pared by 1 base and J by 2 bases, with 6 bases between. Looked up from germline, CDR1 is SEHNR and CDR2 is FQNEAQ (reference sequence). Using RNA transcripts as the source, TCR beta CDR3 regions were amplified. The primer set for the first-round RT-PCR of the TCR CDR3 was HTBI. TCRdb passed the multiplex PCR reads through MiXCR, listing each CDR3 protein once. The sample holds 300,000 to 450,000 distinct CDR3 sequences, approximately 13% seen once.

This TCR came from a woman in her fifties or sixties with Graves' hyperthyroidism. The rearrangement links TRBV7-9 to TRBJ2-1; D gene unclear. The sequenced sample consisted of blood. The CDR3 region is CASSLVEAYNEQFF. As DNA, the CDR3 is TGTGCCAGCAGCTTAGTTGAGGCCTACAATGAGCAGTTCTTC.